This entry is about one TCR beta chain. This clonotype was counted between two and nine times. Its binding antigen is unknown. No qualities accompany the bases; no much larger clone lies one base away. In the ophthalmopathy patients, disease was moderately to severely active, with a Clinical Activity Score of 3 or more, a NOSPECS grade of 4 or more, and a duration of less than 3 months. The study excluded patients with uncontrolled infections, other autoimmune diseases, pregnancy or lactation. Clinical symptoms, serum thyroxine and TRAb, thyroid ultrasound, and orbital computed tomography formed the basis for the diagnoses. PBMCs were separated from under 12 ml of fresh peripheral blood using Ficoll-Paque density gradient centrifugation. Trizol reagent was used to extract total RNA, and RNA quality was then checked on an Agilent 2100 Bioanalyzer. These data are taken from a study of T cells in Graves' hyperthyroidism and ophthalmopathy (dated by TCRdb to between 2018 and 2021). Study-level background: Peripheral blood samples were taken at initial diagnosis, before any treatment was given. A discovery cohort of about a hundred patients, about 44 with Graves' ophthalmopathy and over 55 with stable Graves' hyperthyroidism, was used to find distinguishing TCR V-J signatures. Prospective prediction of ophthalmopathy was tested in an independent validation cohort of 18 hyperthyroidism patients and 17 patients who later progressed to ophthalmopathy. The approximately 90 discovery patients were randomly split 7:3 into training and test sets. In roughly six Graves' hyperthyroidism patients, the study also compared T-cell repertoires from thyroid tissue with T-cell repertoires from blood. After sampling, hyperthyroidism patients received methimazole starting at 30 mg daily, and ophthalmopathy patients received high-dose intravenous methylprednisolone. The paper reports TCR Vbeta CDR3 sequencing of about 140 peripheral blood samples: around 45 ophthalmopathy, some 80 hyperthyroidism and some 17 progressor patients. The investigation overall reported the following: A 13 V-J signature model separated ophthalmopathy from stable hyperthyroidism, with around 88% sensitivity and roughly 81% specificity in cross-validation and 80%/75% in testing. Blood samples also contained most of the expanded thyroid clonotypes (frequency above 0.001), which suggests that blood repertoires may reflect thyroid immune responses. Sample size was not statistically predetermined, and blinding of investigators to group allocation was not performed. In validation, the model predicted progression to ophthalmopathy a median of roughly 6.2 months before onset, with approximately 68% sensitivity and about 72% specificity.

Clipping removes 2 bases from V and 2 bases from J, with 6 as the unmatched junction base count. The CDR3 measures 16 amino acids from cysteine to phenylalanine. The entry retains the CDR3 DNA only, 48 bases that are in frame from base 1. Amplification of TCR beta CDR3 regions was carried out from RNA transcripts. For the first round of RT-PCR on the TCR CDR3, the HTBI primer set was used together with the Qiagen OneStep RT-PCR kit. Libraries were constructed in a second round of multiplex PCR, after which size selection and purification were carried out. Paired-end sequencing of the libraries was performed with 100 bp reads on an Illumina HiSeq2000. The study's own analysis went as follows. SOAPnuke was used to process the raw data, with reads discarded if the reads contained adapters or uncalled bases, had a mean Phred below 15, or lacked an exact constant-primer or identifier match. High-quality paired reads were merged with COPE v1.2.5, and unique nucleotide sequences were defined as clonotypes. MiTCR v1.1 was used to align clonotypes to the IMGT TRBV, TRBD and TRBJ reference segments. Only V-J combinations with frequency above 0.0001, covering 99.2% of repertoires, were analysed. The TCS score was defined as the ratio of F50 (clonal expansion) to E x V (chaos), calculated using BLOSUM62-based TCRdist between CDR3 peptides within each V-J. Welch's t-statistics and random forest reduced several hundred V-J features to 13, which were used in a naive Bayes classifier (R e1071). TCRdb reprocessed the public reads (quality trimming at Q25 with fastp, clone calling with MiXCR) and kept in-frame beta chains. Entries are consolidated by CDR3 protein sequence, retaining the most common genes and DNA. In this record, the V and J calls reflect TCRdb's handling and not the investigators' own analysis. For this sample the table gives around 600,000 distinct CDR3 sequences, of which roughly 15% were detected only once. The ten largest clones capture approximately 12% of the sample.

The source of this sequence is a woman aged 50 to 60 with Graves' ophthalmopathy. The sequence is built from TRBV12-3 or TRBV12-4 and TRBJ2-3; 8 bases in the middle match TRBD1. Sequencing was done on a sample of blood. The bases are TGTGCCAGCAGTTTAAATCGGGACAGGTACACAGATACGCAGTATTTT. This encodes CASSLNRDRYTDTQYF.